This T cell receptor beta chain was identified in a study of blood T cells in healthy people across ages. The CDR3 consists of 15 residues. CDR1 and CDR2 from the germline V gene are DFQATT and SNEGSKA (reference sequence). V trimming: 4 bases; J trimming: 2 bases; junction bases outside the gene matches: 6. Regarding this clonotype: Its matching antigen is unknown.

Donors ranged from about 6 to 90 years old and were healthy Caucasians in Russia. A second PCR, run for about 7 to 11 cycles, used a sample-barcoded 5' primer plus a J-beta primer mix. Each CDR3 protein is one row after TCRdb ran MiXCR on the 5' RACE reads. The sample has fewer than 2,000,000 distinct CDR3 sequences; more than 35% are singletons. Findings and caveats of the study: Naive T cell percentage and TCR beta diversity correlated strongly. It was the long-lived donors that had more naive CD4+ cells and higher diversity than aged donors.

This rearrangement joins TRBV20-1 to TRBJ2-5; 11 nucleotides line up with TRBD2. The material sequenced was blood. The receptor's source is a human donor in good health. DNA of the CDR3: TGCAGTGCTACAAAACTAGCGGGGGAACAAGAGACCCAGTACTTC. This codes for CSATKLAGEQETQYF.